This TCR beta chain was identified in a study of T cells after yellow fever vaccination. Ten or more counts support this clonotype. Using its own MiXCR run on the 5' RACE reads, TCRdb lists one record per CDR3 protein. The table has over 100,000 distinct CDR3 sequences, approximately 8.4% seen once. The germline gives CDR1 LNHDA, CDR2 SQIVND (reference sequence). Deletions cut 7 bases from V and 3 bases from J, with 16 bases between. The CDR3 is 15 residues long. This rearrangement joins TRBV19 to TRBJ2-1, with D unresolved. This receptor was taken from a young man who received the YFV17D yellow fever vaccine. This specimen was CD8+ T cells sorted from PBMCs, taken 45 days after the yellow fever booster vaccination. The CDR3 coding sequence is TGTGCCAGTACCGCTATAACGGGCGACTACAATGAGCAGTTCTTC. Encoded protein: CASTAITGDYNEQFF.